The 24 T cell receptor beta chains reported below all come from one sample, sequenced in a study of T cell responses to AZD1222 COVID-19 vaccine. Profiling relied on immunoSEQ multiplex PCR, and the TCRdb table lists in-frame clones only, not all of them. There are around 200,000 clones in the sample; 94% occur only once, and approximately 1.5% lies in the top ten. The sample here was peripheral blood, taken 28 days after the second AZD1222 dose. The receptors derive from an adult who received the AZD1222 COVID-19 vaccine.

The rearrangement uses TRBV27 and TRBJ2-7; 9 nucleotides agree with TRBD1. The CDR3 has 12 amino acids. Looked up from germline, CDR1 is MNHEY and CDR2 is SMNVEV (reference sequence). J was trimmed by 3 bases and V by 8 bases; bases with no gene match: 2. CDR3 residues: CASQGQGYEQYF. The CDR3 DNA reads as TGTGCCAGCCAGGGACAGGGCTACGAGCAGTACTTC.

This chain joins TRBV28 and TRBJ1-1, with 10 positions matching TRBD1. From germline, CDR1 is MDHEN and CDR2 SYDVKM. The length of the CDR3 is 16 residues. Unmatched junction bases numbered 7, after V lost 6 bases and J lost 0 bases. The CDR3 loop reads CASRETGGGLNTEAFF. For the CDR3, the DNA is TGTGCCAGCAGGGAGACAGGGGGCGGTTTGAACACTGAAGCTTTCTTT.

The rearrangement joins TRBV28 to TRBJ2-5; perhaps D is TRBD1 or TRBD2 (5 bases each). V was clipped by 4 bases and J by 5 bases, with 5 bases between them. This CDR3 spans 11 amino acids. Germline CDR1 and CDR2: MDHEN and SYDVKM. The CDR3 DNA sequence: TGTGCCAGCAGTTGGGACGAGACCCAGTACTTC. It translates to CASSWDETQYF. Variable domain in full (rest from reference TRBV28 and TRBJ2-5): DVKVTQSSRYLVKRTGEKVFLECVQDMDHENMFWYRQDPGLGLRLIYFSYDVKMKEKGDIPEGYSVSREKKERFSLILESASTNQTSMYLCASSWDETQYFGPGTRLLVL.

CDR3 bases: TGTGCCAGCAGCCCCAGTTTACATGGCTACACCTTC. It is translated as CASSPSLHGYTF. The chain recombines TRBV7-9 with TRBJ1-2; the D is unclear. This CDR3 is built from 12 residues. V shed 5 bases and J shed 6 bases, with 10 bases lying between them. Germline V lookup: CDR1 SEHNR, CDR2 FQNEAQ (reference sequence).

V gene TRBV4-1 combines with J gene TRBJ1-4; TRBD1 is a possible D gene (6 bases). CDR1 MGHRA and CDR2 YSYEKL come from the germline V gene. The CDR3 covers 15 residues. V lost 3 bases and J lost 6, with 14 bases in between. The CDR3 here is CASSQYRAYDEKLFF. The CDR3 DNA is TGCGCCAGCAGCCAGTACAGGGCTTATGATGAAAAACTGTTTTTT.

The chain has TRBV6-2 or TRBV6-3 and TRBJ2-3, with TRBD2 identical over 8 bases. The length of the CDR3 is 16 residues. The V gene's germline CDR1 is MNHEY and CDR2 SVGEGT. V shed 5 bases and J 0 bases; nucleotides not matched to a gene: 7. CDR3 nucleotide sequence: TGTGCCAGCAGTAGCCGGGGGGGCCAGAGCACAGATACGCAGTATTTT. Residues: CASSSRGGQSTDTQYF.

V gene TRBV12-5 combines with J gene TRBJ1-5; possible D gene TRBD1, 5 bases. V lost 3 bases, J lost 5 bases, and 11 bases lay in between. Germline lookup yields CDR1 LGHNT and CDR2 FRNRAP. The CDR3 has 14 residues. The CDR3 sequence is CASGFLGRDQPQHF. For the CDR3, the DNA is TGTGCTAGTGGTTTCTTGGGGCGCGATCAGCCCCAGCATTTT.

A single count supports this clone. The chain is built from TRBV2 and TRBJ1-5; D remains ambiguous. The V end was cut by 2 bases, the J end by 8 bases, with 13 bases between. The CDR3 contains 14 residues. Germline assignment: CDR1 SNHLY and CDR2 FYNNEI. In nucleotides, the CDR3 is TGTGCCAGCAGTGAATTGTCCATCCGGGAGCCCCAGCATTTT. Protein sequence: CASSELSIREPQHF.

The CDR3 protein is CASSQEYKRDEQFF. The CDR3 DNA follows: TGTGCCAGCAGCCAAGAGTACAAAAGGGATGAGCAGTTCTTC. The chain employs TRBV3-1 (or the pseudogene TRBV3-2) and TRBJ2-1; D gene ambiguous. CDR1 LGHDT and CDR2 YNNKEL come from the germline V gene (reference sequence). The CDR3 spans 14 residues. Trimming shortened V by 0 bases and J by 8 bases, and 11 bases separated the two germline ends.

This sequence joins TRBV11-3 and TRBJ2-1; 8 nucleotides line up with TRBD2. Germline CDR1 is SGHNT and CDR2 is YENEEA. The V and J ends lost 0 bases and 9 bases, in that order; junction bases with no gene match: 7. The CDR3 loop spans 15 amino acids. CDR3 bases: TGTGCCAGCAGCTTAGATCGACTAGCGACGAGTGAGCAGTTCTTC. Its translation: CASSLDRLATSEQFF.

The chain recombines TRBV7-9 with TRBJ1-1, with 8 bases aligning to TRBD1. Germline lookup yields CDR1 SEHNR and CDR2 FQNEAQ (reference sequence). The CDR3 runs to 17 residues. The ends lost 5 bases at V and 2 bases at J; junction bases unmatched: 13. CDR3 amino acids: CASSGRPGQEFNTEAFF. The CDR3 DNA reads TGTGCCAGCAGCGGGCGCCCGGGACAGGAGTTTAACACTGAAGCTTTCTTT.

The CDR3 protein is CASSLDSNNEQFF. Here the CDR3 DNA reads TGCGCCAGCAGCTTGGACTCTAACAATGAGCAGTTCTTC. The J gene is TRBJ2-1, the V gene TRBV5-1; D unresolved. Germline CDR1 is SGHRS and CDR2 is YFSETQ. This CDR3 has 13 residues. V was trimmed by 0 bases and J by 5 bases, leaving 6 bases between them.

This clone was seen only a few times. The V call is TRBV13, the J call TRBJ1-3, with a weak D call TRBD1 (5 bases). This CDR3 is built from 16 residues. The V end was cut by 6 bases, the J end by 0 bases, with 15 bases between. CDR1 and CDR2 from the germline V gene are PRHDT and FYEKMQ (reference sequence). DNA for the CDR3: TGTGCCAGCAGTCTGGCCGGGGACGGCTCTGGAAACACCATATATTTT. It is translated as CASSLAGDGSGNTIYF.

The chain has TRBV19 and TRBJ2-7; D is unclear. This CDR3 spans 11 amino acids. Trimming took 8 bases from V and 4 from J, leaving 9 bases between them. Per the germline V gene, CDR1 is LNHDA and CDR2 is SQIVND (reference sequence). The CDR3 nucleotides read TGTGCCAGTGCAGACTCTTACGAGCAGTACTTC. Translated, it gives CASADSYEQYF.

CDR3 DNA sequence: TGTGCCAGTAGGGGGGGGAAGAACGAGCAGTACTTC. Protein sequence: CASRGGKNEQYF. This rearrangement joins TRBV19 to TRBJ2-7; 7 nucleotides match TRBD2. Germline assignment: CDR1 LNHDA and CDR2 SQIVND (reference sequence). Trimming removed 6 bases from V and 5 bases from J; junction bases left unmatched: 4. The CDR3 totals 12 residues.

As concerns this clone: Germline is not matched at one junction end, which may reflect a read error. CDR3: CASSVGSGGAIFSREQFF. CDR3 bases: TGTGCCAGCAGCGTAGGTAGCGGGGGGGCCATTTTTTCGCGTGAGCAATTCTTC. The chain carries TRBV9 and TRBJ2-1, with 11 bases fitting TRBD2. Germline V gene sequence: CDR1 SGDLS, CDR2 YYNGEE. The CDR3 sequence is 18 residues long.

The chain couples TRBV11-3 to TRBJ1-3; maybe TRBD1 (5 bases). Germline assignment: CDR1 SGHNT and CDR2 YENEEA. The CDR3 runs to 16 residues. V lost 5 bases and J lost 0, with 14 bases in between. The CDR3 spells CASSLGHGTSGNTIYF. The CDR3 nucleotides read TGTGCCAGCAGCCTCGGCCATGGGACCTCTGGAAACACCATATATTTT.

J is TRBJ1-1 and V is TRBV19, with no clear D. The CDR3 covers 14 residues. V shed 5 bases and J shed 3 bases, with 13 bases lying between them. Germline CDR1 is LNHDA and CDR2 is SQIVND (reference sequence). The CDR3 loop reads CASSSRSRDTEAFF. The CDR3 nucleotides are TGTGCCAGTAGTTCGAGGAGTAGGGACACTGAAGCTTTCTTT. The full variable domain, its missing parts supplied by reference TRBV19 and TRBJ1-1, is DGGITQSPKYLFRKEGQNVTLSCEQNLNHDAMYWYRQDPGQGLRLIYYSQIVNDFQKGDIAEGYSVSREKKESFPLTVTSAQKNPTAFYLCASSSRSRDTEAFFGQGTRLTVV.

V and J are TRBV7-2 and TRBJ2-2; 7 bases are shared with TRBD1. The V and J ends lost 5 bases and 4 bases, in that order; junction bases with no gene match: 7. The CDR3 has 15 amino acids. Germline CDR1 SGHTA, CDR2 FQGNSA. This CDR3 reads CASSNLAGGTGELFF. CDR3 bases: TGTGCCAGCAGCAATCTGGCAGGGGGCACCGGGGAGCTGTTTTTT. Using reference TRBV7-2 and TRBJ2-2 for the parts outside the CDR3, the full variable domain is GAGVSQSPSNKVTEKGKDVELRCDPISGHTALYWYRQSLGQGLEFLIYFQGNSAPDKSGLPSDRFSAERTGGSVSTLTIQRTQQEDSAVYLCASSNLAGGTGELFFGEGSRLTVL.

The rearrangement links TRBV14 to TRBJ2-7; 9 bases are a match to TRBD2. This CDR3 has 16 amino acids. Trimming removed 1 base from V and 3 bases from J; junction bases left unmatched: 7. Germline CDR1 SGHDN, CDR2 FVKESK. CDR3 region: CASSQGLAGADYEQYF. DNA of the CDR3: TGTGCCAGCAGCCAAGGCTTAGCGGGAGCTGACTACGAGCAGTACTTC.

This chain connects TRBV19 to TRBJ1-3, with 8 bases lining up with TRBD1. With 5 bases clipped from V and 2 bases from J, the junction kept 2 bases outside the gene matches. The CDR3 spans 14 residues. Per germline, CDR1 LNHDA and CDR2 SQIVND (reference sequence). This CDR3 is CASSGQGPGNTIYF. The CDR3 nucleotides read TGTGCCAGTAGTGGACAGGGTCCTGGAAACACCATATATTTT.

The V call is TRBV23-1, the J call TRBJ1-1, with D unresolved. TRBV23-1 is designated an ORF whose function remains uncertain. V was pared by 4 bases and J by 2 bases, with 5 bases between. The CDR3 contains 12 residues. CDR3 loop: CASSLDNTEAFF. In nucleotides, the CDR3 is TGCGCCAGCAGTCTGGACAACACTGAAGCTTTCTTT.

This sequence joins TRBV29-1 and TRBJ1-1; D ambiguous. There are 15 residues in the CDR3. The V gene lost 2 bases and the J gene lost 0 bases, with 13 bases spanning the gap. Germline CDR1 is SQVTM and CDR2 is ANQGSEA. Written as DNA, the CDR3 is TGCAGCGTTGAAAAGTCAGGACTACTGAACACTGAAGCTTTCTTT. It is translated as CSVEKSGLLNTEAFF.

This rearrangement joins TRBV14 to TRBJ2-2; 9 bases align to TRBD1. The CDR3 runs 19 residues. Germline CDR1 SGHDN, CDR2 FVKESK. The trim removed 3 bases at V and 2 bases at J, leaving 13 bases unmatched. The CDR3 region has the DNA TGTGCCAGCAGCCACCGAGACAGGGGGTTCGTCGGTAACACCGGGGAGCTGTTTTTT. This gives the protein CASSHRDRGFVGNTGELFF.